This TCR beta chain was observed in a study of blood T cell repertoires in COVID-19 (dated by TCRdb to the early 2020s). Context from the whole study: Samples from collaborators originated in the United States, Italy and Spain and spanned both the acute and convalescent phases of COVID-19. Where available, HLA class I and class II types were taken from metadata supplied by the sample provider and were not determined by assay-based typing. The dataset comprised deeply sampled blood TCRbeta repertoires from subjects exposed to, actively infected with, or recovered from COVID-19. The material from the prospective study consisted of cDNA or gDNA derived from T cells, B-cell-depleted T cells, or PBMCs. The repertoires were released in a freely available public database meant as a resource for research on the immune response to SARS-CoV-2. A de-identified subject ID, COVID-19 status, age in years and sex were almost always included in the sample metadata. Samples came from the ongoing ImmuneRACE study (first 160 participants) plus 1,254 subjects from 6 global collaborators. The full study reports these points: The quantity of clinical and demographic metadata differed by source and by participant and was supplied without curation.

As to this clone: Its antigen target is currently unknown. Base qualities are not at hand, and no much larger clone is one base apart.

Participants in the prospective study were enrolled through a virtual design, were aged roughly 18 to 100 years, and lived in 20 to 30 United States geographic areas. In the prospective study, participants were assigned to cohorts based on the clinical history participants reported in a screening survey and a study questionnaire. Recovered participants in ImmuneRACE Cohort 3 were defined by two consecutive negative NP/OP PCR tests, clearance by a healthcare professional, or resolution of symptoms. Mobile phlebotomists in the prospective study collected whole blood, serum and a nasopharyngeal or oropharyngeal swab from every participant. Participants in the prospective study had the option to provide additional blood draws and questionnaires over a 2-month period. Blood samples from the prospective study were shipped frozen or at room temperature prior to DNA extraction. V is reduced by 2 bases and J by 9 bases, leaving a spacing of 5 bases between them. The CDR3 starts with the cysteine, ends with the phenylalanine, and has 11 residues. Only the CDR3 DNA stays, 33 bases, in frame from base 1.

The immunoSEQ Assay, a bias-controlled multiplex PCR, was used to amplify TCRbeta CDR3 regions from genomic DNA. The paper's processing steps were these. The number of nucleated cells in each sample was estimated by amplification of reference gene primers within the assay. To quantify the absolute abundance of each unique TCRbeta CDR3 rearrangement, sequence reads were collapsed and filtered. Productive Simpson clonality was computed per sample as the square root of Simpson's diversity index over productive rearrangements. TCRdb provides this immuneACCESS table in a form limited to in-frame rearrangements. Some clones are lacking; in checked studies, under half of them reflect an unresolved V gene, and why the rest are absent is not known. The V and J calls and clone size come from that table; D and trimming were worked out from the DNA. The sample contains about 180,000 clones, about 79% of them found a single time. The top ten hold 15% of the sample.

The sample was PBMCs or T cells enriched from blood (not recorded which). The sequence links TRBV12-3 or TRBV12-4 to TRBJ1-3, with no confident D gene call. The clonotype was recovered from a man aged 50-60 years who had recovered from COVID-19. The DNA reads TGTGCCAGCAGTTTACGAGCCACCATATATTTT. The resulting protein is CASSLRATIYF.